This TCR beta chain was profiled in a study of CD8+ T cells in alopecia areata. Extraction of RNA preceded its reverse transcription into cDNA, which served as the sequencing template. Using immunoSEQ multiplex PCR, the repertoire was profiled, and TCRdb retains in-frame clones only, with some absent. The top ten clones hold 3.1% of a sample with fewer than 150,000 clones, approximately 38% of them seen once. With respect to this clone: The sample contains more than one DNA sequence encoding this CDR3.

The sequence derives from a human donor with alopecia areata. Sequenced input: CD4+ T cells sorted from blood.

This CDR3 reads CACHGLEAFF. CDR3 sequence (DNA): TGTGCCTGTCACGGTTTGGAAGCTTTCTTT. The chain joins TRBV30 to TRBJ1-1; D remains ambiguous. Trimming pared 6 bases from V and 8 bases from J, leaving 10 bases between. The CDR3 is made up of 10 amino acids. The germline V gene has CDR1 GTSNPN and CDR2 SVGIG (reference sequence).